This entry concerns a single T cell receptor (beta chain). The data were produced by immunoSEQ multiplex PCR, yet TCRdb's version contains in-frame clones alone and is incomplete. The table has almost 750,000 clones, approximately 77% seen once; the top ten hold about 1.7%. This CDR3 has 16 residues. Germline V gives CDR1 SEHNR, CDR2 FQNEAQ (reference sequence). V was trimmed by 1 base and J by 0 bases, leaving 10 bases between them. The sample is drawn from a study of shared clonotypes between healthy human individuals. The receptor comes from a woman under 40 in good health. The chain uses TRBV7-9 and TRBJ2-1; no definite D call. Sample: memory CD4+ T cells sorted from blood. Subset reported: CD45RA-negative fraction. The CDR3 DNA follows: TGTGCCAGCAGCTTAGGCTCGGGTAGCTCCTACAATGAGCAGTTCTTC. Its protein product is CASSLGSGSSYNEQFF.